This T cell receptor beta chain was captured in a study of blood T cell repertoires in COVID-19. Whole-study context: Acute and convalescent COVID-19 specimens originated in the United States, Italy and Spain. T cells, B-cell-depleted T cells, or PBMCs supplied cDNA or gDNA.

Original processing methods: Amplification with reference gene primers provided the estimates of nucleated cell counts. Clones were read by immunoSEQ multiplex PCR, and TCRdb kept only the in-frame ones, dropping some. The V and J calls and clone size are taken from that table; D and trimming were inferred from the DNA. The sample has roughly 90,000 clones; around 87% are singletons. The length of the CDR3 is 13 residues. The V segment lost 6 bases and the J segment 8 bases; nucleotides outside the gene matches: 3. Germline V CDR1 and CDR2: LNHDA, SQIVND (reference sequence). V is TRBV19 and J is TRBJ1-6; 8 bases line up with TRBD1. The receptor's source is a man aged 40-49 years with acute or convalescent COVID-19. The specimen sequenced was peripheral blood. CDR3 amino acids: CASSDRGDSPLHF. CDR3 nucleotide sequence: TGTGCCAGTAGCGACAGGGGCGATTCACCCCTCCACTTT.